Listed below are T cell receptor beta chains from one sample, sequenced in a study of neurological immune-mediated disorders. A single record per CDR3 protein comes from TCRdb applying MiXCR to the 5' RACE reads. The sample has about 46,000 distinct CDR3 sequences, under 13% seen once; the top ten hold less than 6%. What was sequenced was PBMCs. These receptors were obtained from a man between 65 and 79 years old with HTLV-1-associated myelopathy (HAM/TSP). Each CDR3 is given with its conserved first and last residue.

V gene	J gene	CDR3 protein
TRBV20-1	TRBJ2-5	CSARDQTLETQYF
TRBV7-2	TRBJ2-1	CASNPGLALSNEQFF
TRBV7-9	TRBJ2-2	CASSLAVGELFF
TRBV12-3/TRBV12-4	TRBJ2-1	CASKGTNYNEQFF
TRBV6-2/TRBV6-3	TRBJ2-7	CASSLHGQGSVEQYF
TRBV6-1	TRBJ2-6	CASREGGSGSNVLTF
TRBV7-9	TRBJ2-1	CASSLGIAGVGDEQFF
TRBV20-1	TRBJ2-3	CSAREGLSQYF
TRBV20-1	TRBJ2-1	CSASSAHLRVHNEQFF
TRBV5-1	TRBJ2-4	CASSPGLARVYIQYF
TRBV15	TRBJ2-7	CATSRDLAVSYEQYF
TRBV5-6	TRBJ2-7	CASSLVPGGYSYEQYF
TRBV3-1	TRBJ2-4	CASSRQGAGIQYF
TRBV7-9	TRBJ2-1	CASSDLRGGDNEQFF
TRBV20-1	TRBJ2-5	CSASPVRDKETQYF
TRBV20-1	TRBJ2-3	CSAEDRGGGSTDTQYF
TRBV7-9	TRBJ1-2	CASLGDPGPNYGYTF
TRBV4-1	TRBJ1-6	CASSQDRGGSLHF
TRBV14	TRBJ1-5	CASSQGGNQPQHF
TRBV10-2	TRBJ2-3	CASREAVTDTQYF
TRBV20-1	TRBJ1-5	CSARNPGPRVGQPQHF
TRBV9	TRBJ2-7	CASSDPRDTYEQYF
TRBV5-1	TRBJ2-6	CASSLVGGHSSGANVLTF
TRBV14	TRBJ2-2	CASKYRANTGELFF
TRBV19	TRBJ1-1	CASSIDLTRHLRGEAFF
TRBV5-6	TRBJ2-3	CASSSRGTQYF
TRBV20-1	TRBJ2-7	CSASWAGAREQYF
TRBV7-8	TRBJ1-5	CASSLGENQPQHF
TRBV5-1	TRBJ2-5	CACGLGVETQYF
TRBV6-1	TRBJ2-7	CASSEGTAITQYF
TRBV20-1	TRBJ2-7	CSARAIPYEQYF
TRBV10-3	TRBJ2-5	CAISPPGQGEETQYF
TRBV10-3	TRBJ1-1	CAISPLGAEAFF